A single sample gave rise to the 5 T cell receptor beta chains below, sequenced in a study of identical twins. In TCRdb, the 5' RACE reads were re-called with MiXCR into one record per CDR3 protein. The sample carries roughly 1,500,000 distinct CDR3 sequences, roughly 35% recorded once. What was sequenced was cord blood. These receptors originate from a newborn girl in good health.

The chain recombines TRBV6-2 or TRBV6-3 with TRBJ2-4; D is unresolved. V dropped 6 bases and J dropped 1 base, with 19 bases sitting between them. The CDR3 is 17 residues long. Germline V gene sequence: CDR1 MNHEY, CDR2 SVGEGT. This CDR3 reads CASRRLPLIGAKNIQYF. The DNA for the CDR3 is TGTGCCAGCAGAAGACTGCCCCTTATCGGGGCCAAAAACATTCAGTACTTC.

The chain joins TRBV25-1 to TRBJ2-2; TRBD2 matches at 8 bases. Germline CDR1 is MGHDK and CDR2 is SYGVNS. This CDR3 region has 15 residues. The V segment lost 5 bases and the J segment 4 bases; nucleotides outside the gene matches: 6. CDR3 protein: CASSRLAGPTGELFF. In DNA form, the CDR3 reads TGTGCCAGCAGTAGGCTAGCGGGCCCCACCGGGGAGCTGTTTTTT.

V gene TRBV11-2 combines with J gene TRBJ1-4, with 7 bases matching TRBD1. The germline gives CDR1 SGHAT, CDR2 FQNNGV. This CDR3 region has 15 residues. After removal of 5 bases from V and 4 bases from J, the junction contained 7 bases not matched to a gene. CDR3 region: CASSPWDSGNEKLFF. CDR3 nucleotide sequence: TGTGCCAGCAGCCCATGGGACAGCGGTAATGAAAAACTGTTTTTT.

The chain carries TRBV12-3 or TRBV12-4 and TRBJ2-3; 9 bases line up with TRBD2. The CDR3 is made up of 16 amino acids. The V gene end was trimmed by 5 bases and the J gene end by 3 bases; junction bases not matched to a gene: 9. CDR3 nucleotide sequence: TGTGCCAGCAGTACGCTAGCGGGGACGACGACAGATACGCAGTATTTT. Amino acids: CASSTLAGTTTDTQYF.

In its sample, this clonotype was seen many times. J is TRBJ2-1 and V is TRBV7-2; 9 positions agree with TRBD2. Germline V gives CDR1 SGHTA, CDR2 FQGNSA. This CDR3 region has 15 residues. V was clipped by 4 bases and J by 2 bases; unmatched bases: 3. CDR3 amino acids: CASSSGLAPYNEQFF. CDR3 coding DNA: TGTGCCAGCAGCTCGGGACTAGCCCCCTACAATGAGCAGTTCTTC. Looking up the rest from reference TRBV7-2 and TRBJ2-1 gives the full variable domain: GAGVSQSPSNKVTEKGKDVELRCDPISGHTALYWYRQSLGQGLEFLIYFQGNSAPDKSGLPSDRFSAERTGGSVSTLTIQRTQQEDSAVYLCASSSGLAPYNEQFFGPGTRLTVL.